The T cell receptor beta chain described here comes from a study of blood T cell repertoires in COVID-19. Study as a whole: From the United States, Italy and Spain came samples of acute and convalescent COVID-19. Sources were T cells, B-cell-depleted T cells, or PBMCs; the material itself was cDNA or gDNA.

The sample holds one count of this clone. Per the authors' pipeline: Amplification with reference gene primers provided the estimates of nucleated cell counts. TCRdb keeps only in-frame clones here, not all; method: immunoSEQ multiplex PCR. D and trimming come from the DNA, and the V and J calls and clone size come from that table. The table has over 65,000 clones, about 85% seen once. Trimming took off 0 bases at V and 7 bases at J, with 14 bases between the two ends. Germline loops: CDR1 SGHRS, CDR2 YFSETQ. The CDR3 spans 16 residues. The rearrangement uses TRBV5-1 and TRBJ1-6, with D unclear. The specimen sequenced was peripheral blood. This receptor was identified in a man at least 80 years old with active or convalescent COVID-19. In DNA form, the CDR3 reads TGCGCCAGCAGCTTGGGCGACGTCGGGGTCAATTCACCCCTCCACTTT. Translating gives CASSLGDVGVNSPLHF. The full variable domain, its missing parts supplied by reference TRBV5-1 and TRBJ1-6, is KAGVTQTPRYLIKTRGQQVTLSCSPISGHRSVSWYQQTPGQGLQFLFEYFSETQRNKGNFPGRFSGRQFSNSRSEMNVSTLELGDSALYLCASSLGDVGVNSPLHFGNGTRLTVT.